These 18 T cell receptor beta chains originate from one sample sequenced in a study of beta chain features in type 1 diabetes. Broader study findings: Moderate but significant shortening of TCRB CDR3s was recorded in all four CD4+ subsets from Type 1 diabetes patients.

No antigen has been identified for these receptors. Since all of the isolated RNA was reverse transcribed, expressed TCRB transcripts were what got sequenced. Produced via immunoSEQ multiplex PCR; TCRdb's table is partial and in-frame only. The sample records more than 250,000 clones, about 20% being singletons. The specimen was naive CD4+ T cells from blood. These receptors were taken from a woman in her thirties or forties with type 1 diabetes.

The table lists this clone with a few counts. V usage is TRBV5-4 and J usage is TRBJ2-3; 9 positions match TRBD1. This CDR3 region has 15 residues. Unmatched junction bases numbered 5, after V lost 4 bases and J lost 2 bases. Germline V CDR1 and CDR2: SGHNT, YYREEE (reference sequence). The CDR3: CASSPGQGFTDTQYF. The CDR3 nucleotides are TGTGCCAGCAGCCCGGGACAGGGATTCACAGATACGCAGTATTTT.

The rearrangement uses TRBV28 and TRBJ1-5; 7 positions match TRBD1. V lost 7 bases, J lost 15 bases, and 15 bases stayed unmatched. The CDR3 is 13 amino acids. Germline V gene sequence: CDR1 MDHEN, CDR2 SYDVKM. The CDR3 DNA reads TGTGCCAGCACCACCCCATTCGGGACAGAGTCGCATTTT. Translated: CASTTPFGTESHF.

This clone was seen a few times. V and J are TRBV19 and TRBJ2-7; D gene unclear. The V end lost 1 base, the J end lost 0 bases, and 10 bases lay between the germline ends. From germline, CDR1 is LNHDA and CDR2 SQIVND (reference sequence). The CDR3 spans 15 residues. CDR3 region: CASSIVAGYSYEQYF. CDR3 nucleotide sequence: TGTGCCAGTAGTATAGTCGCAGGTTACTCCTACGAGCAGTACTTC.

The chain has TRBV30 and TRBJ2-1; 7 nucleotides agree with TRBD2. With 1 base clipped from V and 8 bases from J, the junction kept 5 bases outside the gene matches. The CDR3 loop spans 13 amino acids. Germline CDR1 reads GTSNPN; CDR2 reads SVGIG (reference sequence). This CDR3 reads CAWSGGAGDEQFF. Here the CDR3 DNA reads TGTGCCTGGAGTGGAGGGGCGGGAGATGAGCAGTTCTTC.

As to this clone: Its ends do not fully match the called genes, so a read error is possible. This sequence joins TRBV18 and TRBJ2-1, with D possibly being TRBD2 (5 bases). Germline assignment: CDR1 KGHSH and CDR2 LQKENI. The CDR3 totals 12 residues. The CDR3 DNA is TGTGCCAGCTCGCCACTAGTAAATGAGCAGTTCTTC. Residues: CASSPLVNEQFF. Filled out from reference TRBV18 and TRBJ2-1, the complete variable domain reads NAGVMQNPRHLVRRRGQEARLRCSPMKGHSHVYWYRQLPEEGLKFMVYLQKENIIDESGMPKERFSAEFPKEGPSILRIQQVVRGDSAAYFCASSPLVNEQFFGPGTRLTVL.

This clone was detected only a few times. The chain links TRBV28 to TRBJ2-7; D is ambiguous. The CDR3 runs 15 residues. Per germline, CDR1 MDHEN and CDR2 SYDVKM. The germline V and J ends were trimmed by 5 bases and 2 bases, with 16 bases remaining between them. The DNA of the CDR3 is TGTGCCAGCAGTCTCCAAGAGGCTGCTACCTACGAGCAGTACTTC. Its protein is CASSLQEAATYEQYF. Variable domain in full (rest from reference TRBV28 and TRBJ2-7): DVKVTQSSRYLVKRTGEKVFLECVQDMDHENMFWYRQDPGLGLRLIYFSYDVKMKEKGDIPEGYSVSREKKERFSLILESASTNQTSMYLCASSLQEAATYEQYFGPGTRLTVT.

The gene calls are TRBV9 and TRBJ2-2; 8 positions match TRBD2. The V and J ends lost 7 bases and 2 bases, in that order; junction bases with no gene match: 10. This CDR3 has 16 residues. CDR1 and CDR2 (germline): SGDLS, YYNGEE. The CDR3 region has the DNA TGTGCCAGCCAGATTGGCGGGGGGCCCAACACCGGGGAGCTGTTTTTT. The encoded protein is CASQIGGGPNTGELFF.

This clone was recorded only once. The chain is built from TRBV4-3 and TRBJ2-1, with TRBD2 matching over 7 bases. Germline-derived CDR1 and CDR2 are LGHNA and YSLEER. The CDR3 loop spans 16 amino acids. V lost 4 bases to trimming and J lost 0 bases; unmatched junction nucleotides: 6. For the CDR3, the DNA is TGCGCCAGCAGCCCCACGCGGGGGAGCTCCTACAATGAGCAGTTCTTC. Translating gives CASSPTRGSSYNEQFF.

For the CDR3, the DNA is TGTGCCAGCAGTCCTGGACAGCCAGAGGAGACCCAGTACTTC. Its translation is CASSPGQPEETQYF. This sequence joins TRBV28 and TRBJ2-5, with D perhaps matching TRBD1 (6 bases). The germline gives CDR1 MDHEN, CDR2 SYDVKM. V was shortened by 5 bases and J by 5 bases, with 15 bases between the two germline ends. The CDR3 is 14 amino acids.

CDR3 residues: CASSPSTGQGEQYF. CDR3 DNA: TGTGCCAGCTCACCAAGCACCGGGCAGGGCGAGCAGTACTTC. The chain uses TRBV18 and TRBJ2-7; TRBD1 is a possible D gene (5 bases). CDR3 length: 14 amino acids. Trimming shortened V by 2 bases and J by 6 bases, and 14 bases separated the two germline ends. Germline CDR1 KGHSH, CDR2 LQKENI.

The V call is TRBV18, the J call TRBJ2-1; the D gene is possibly TRBD1 (6 bases). CDR3 length: 14 amino acids. V was clipped by 4 bases and J by 9 bases, with 16 bases between them. Germline-derived CDR1 and CDR2 are KGHSH and LQKENI. The CDR3 coding sequence is TGTGCCAGCTCACTCTCGGACAGTCGAGGTGAGCAGTTCTTC. Protein product: CASSLSDSRGEQFF.

The genes are TRBV15 and TRBJ1-6, with D possibly TRBD1 on 6 matching bases. The CDR3 runs to 15 residues. Trimming pared 0 bases from V and 9 bases from J, leaving 12 bases between. From germline, CDR1 is LNHNV and CDR2 YYDKDF (reference sequence). Here the CDR3 DNA reads TGTGCCACCAGCAGAGATAAACAGGGTAGTTCACCCCTCCACTTT. It codes for CATSRDKQGSSPLHF.

This clone occurred a few times. The chain uses TRBV2 and TRBJ1-5; D possibly corresponds to TRBD1 (5 bases). V was cut by 5 bases and J by 6 bases, with 14 bases left in between. The CDR3 contains 14 residues. Germline V gives CDR1 SNHLY, CDR2 FYNNEI. The CDR3 DNA sequence: TGTGCCAGCAGTAGCCAGGGTCTAAGTCAGCCCCAGCATTTT. Its translation: CASSSQGLSQPQHF.

This clone has a handful of counts. The CDR3 protein is CASPPRGTGGPNQPQHF. The CDR3 nucleotides are TGTGCCAGCCCTCCGAGGGGGACAGGGGGGCCCAATCAGCCCCAGCATTTT. V is TRBV28 and J is TRBJ1-5; 11 nucleotides line up with TRBD1. Germline V gene lookup returns CDR1 MDHEN and CDR2 SYDVKM. V shed 8 bases, J shed 3 bases, and the junction held 12 bases outside the gene matches. This CDR3 contains 17 residues.

This clone was found a few times. This chain links TRBV7-9 with TRBJ2-7; D perhaps matches TRBD1 (6 bases). V was clipped by 3 bases and J by 4 bases, with 10 bases between them. CDR3 length equals 13 residues. Germline V gene lookup returns CDR1 SEHNR and CDR2 FQNEAQ (reference sequence). DNA for the CDR3: TGTGCCAGCAGCTTCGGGACACCTTACGAGCAGTACTTC. Amino acid sequence: CASSFGTPYEQYF.

As DNA, the CDR3 is TGTGCCAGCAGTAGCCGGGATGAAAAACTGTTTTTT. Translation gives CASSSRDEKLFF. V usage is TRBV6-5 and J usage is TRBJ1-4; D is unresolved. The CDR3 sequence is 12 residues long. Trimming removed 5 bases at V and 6 bases at J, with 7 bases between. Looked up from germline, CDR1 is MNHEY and CDR2 is SVGAGI.

The chain employs TRBV6-5 and TRBJ1-5, with D perhaps matching TRBD1 (5 bases). Trimming cost V 6 bases and J 6 bases, with 12 bases left between them. CDR1 is MNHEY and CDR2 is SVGAGI in the germline V gene. The CDR3 is 13 residues long. CDR3 nucleotides: TGTGCCAGCAGACCTCAGGGAGGTCAGCCCCAGCATTTT. Translation: CASRPQGGQPQHF.

This clone has just one count. This chain connects TRBV28 to TRBJ1-2; 8 bases align to TRBD1. The V and J ends lost 5 bases and 4 bases, in that order; junction bases with no gene match: 9. There are 15 residues in the CDR3. Germline V gene lookup returns CDR1 MDHEN and CDR2 SYDVKM. CDR3 coding DNA: TGTGCCAGCAGTCTCCGGGACAGGCAGGGCTATGGCTACACCTTC. It yields the protein CASSLRDRQGYGYTF.